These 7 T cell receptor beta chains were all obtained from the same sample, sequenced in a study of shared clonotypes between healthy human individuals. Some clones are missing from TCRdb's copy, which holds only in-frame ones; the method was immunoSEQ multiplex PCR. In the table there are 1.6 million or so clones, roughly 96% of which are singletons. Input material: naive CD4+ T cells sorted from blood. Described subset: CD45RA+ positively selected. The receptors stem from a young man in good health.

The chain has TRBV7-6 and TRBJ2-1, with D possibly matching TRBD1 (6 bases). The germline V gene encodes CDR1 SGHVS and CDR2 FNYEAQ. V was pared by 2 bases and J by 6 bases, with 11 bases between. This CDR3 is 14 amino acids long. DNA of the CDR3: TGTGCCAGCAGCTTAAGGACAGAACTCAATGAGCAGTTCTTC. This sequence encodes CASSLRTELNEQFF.

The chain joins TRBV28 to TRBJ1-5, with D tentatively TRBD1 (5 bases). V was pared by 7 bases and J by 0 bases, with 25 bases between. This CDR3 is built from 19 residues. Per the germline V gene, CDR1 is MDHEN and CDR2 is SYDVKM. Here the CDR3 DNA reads TGTGCCAGCACAGTGGGAGGGGCCACAGGTTCATATAGCAATCAGCCCCAGCATTTT. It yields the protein CASTVGGATGSYSNQPQHF.

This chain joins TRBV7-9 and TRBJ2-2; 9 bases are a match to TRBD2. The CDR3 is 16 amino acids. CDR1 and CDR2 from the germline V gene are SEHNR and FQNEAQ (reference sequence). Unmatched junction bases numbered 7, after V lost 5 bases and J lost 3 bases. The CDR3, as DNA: TGTGCCAGCAGCCAGACTAGCGGAGATTACACCGGGGAGCTGTTTTTT. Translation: CASSQTSGDYTGELFF. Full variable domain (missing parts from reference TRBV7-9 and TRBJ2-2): DTGVSQNPRHKITKRGQNVTFRCDPISEHNRLYWYRQTLGQGPEFLTYFQNEAQLEKSRLLSDRFSAERPKGSFSTLEIQRTEQGDSAMYLCASSQTSGDYTGELFFGEGSRLTVL.

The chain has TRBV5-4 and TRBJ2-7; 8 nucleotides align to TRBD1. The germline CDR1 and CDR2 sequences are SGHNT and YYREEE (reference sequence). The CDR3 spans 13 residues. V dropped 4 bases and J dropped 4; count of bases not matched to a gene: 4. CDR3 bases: TGTGCCAGCAGCCGGGACAGGCTTTACGAGCAGTACTTC. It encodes CASSRDRLYEQYF.

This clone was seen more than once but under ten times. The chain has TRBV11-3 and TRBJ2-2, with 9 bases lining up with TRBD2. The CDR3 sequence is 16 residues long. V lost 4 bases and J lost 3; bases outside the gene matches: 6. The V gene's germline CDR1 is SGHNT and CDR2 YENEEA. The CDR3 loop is CASSSVAGVHTGELFF. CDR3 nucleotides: TGTGCCAGCAGCTCCGTAGCGGGAGTGCACACCGGGGAGCTGTTTTTT.

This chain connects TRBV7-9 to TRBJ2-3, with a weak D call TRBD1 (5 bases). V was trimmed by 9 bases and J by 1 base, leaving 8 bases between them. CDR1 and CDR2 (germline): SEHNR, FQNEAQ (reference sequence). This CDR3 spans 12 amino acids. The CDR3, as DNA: TGTGCCAGGTCGACAGGCACAGATACGCAGTATTTT. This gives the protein CARSTGTDTQYF.

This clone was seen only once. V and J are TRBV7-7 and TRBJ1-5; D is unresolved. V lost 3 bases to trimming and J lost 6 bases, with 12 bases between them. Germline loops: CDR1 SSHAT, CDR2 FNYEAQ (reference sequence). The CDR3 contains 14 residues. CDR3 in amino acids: CASSFCFTSQPQHF. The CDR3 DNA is TGTGCCAGCAGCTTTTGTTTTACTAGTCAGCCCCAGCATTTT.